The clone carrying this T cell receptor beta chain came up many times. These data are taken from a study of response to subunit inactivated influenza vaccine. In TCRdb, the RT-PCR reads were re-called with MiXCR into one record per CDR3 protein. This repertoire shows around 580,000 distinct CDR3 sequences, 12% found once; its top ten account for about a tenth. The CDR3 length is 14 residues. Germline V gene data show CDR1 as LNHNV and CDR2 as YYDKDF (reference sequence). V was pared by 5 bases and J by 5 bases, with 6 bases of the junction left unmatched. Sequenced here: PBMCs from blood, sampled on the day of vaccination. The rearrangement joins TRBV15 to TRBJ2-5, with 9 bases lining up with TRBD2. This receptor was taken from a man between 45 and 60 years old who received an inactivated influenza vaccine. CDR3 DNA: TGTGCCACCAGCCGCGGGAGGGTTCGGGAGACCCAGTACTTC. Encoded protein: CATSRGRVRETQYF.